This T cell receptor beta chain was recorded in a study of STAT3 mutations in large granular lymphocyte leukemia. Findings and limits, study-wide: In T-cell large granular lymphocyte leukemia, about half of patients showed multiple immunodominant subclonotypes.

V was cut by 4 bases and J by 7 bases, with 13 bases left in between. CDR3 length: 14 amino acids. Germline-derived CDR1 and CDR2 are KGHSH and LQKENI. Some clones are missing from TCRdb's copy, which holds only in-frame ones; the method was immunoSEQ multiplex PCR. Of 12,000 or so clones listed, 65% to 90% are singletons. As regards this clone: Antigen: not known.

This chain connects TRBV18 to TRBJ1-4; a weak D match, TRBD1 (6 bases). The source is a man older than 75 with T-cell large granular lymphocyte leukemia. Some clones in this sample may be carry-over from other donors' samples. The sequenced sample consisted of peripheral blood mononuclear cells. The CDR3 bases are TGTGCCAGCTCACGAGGGGGTGAGGGTGAAAAACTGTTTTTT. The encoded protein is CASSRGGEGEKLFF.